This T cell receptor (beta chain) was recorded in a study of control samples from healthy donors and cancer patients. CDR3 length: 15 residues. Germline loops: CDR1 SEHNR, CDR2 FQNEAQ (reference sequence). Losses at the gene ends were 5 bases for V and 3 bases for J; bases not matched to a gene: 5. Some clones are missing from TCRdb's copy, which holds only in-frame ones; the method was immunoSEQ multiplex PCR. This table holds 150,000 to 200,000 clones, approximately 94% found once. The TCR was taken from a woman in her forties in good health. The chain carries TRBV7-9 and TRBJ2-1; 9 bases fit TRBD2. Sequencing was done on a sample of blood. The CDR3 nucleotides read TGTGCCAGCAGCCCAGAGACTAGCGGCTACAATGAGCAGTTCTTC. Translation gives CASSPETSGYNEQFF.